Shown below are 5 T cell receptor beta chains from a single sample sequenced in a study of patients and donors after allogeneic stem cell transplantation. From the RT-PCR reads, TCRdb called clonotypes with MiXCR, one entry per CDR3 protein. Of under 200,000 distinct CDR3 sequences listed, 30% are singletons. Source material: blood, either unsorted or a sorted T cell fraction (not recorded which). These receptor sequences come from a human donor who was either an allogeneic HSCT recipient or a stem cell or donor lymphocyte infusion donor (not recorded which). It is not recorded whose cells these are; they may come from a transplant donor.

This clonotype has ten or more counts. The genes are TRBV6-4 and TRBJ1-5; 8 nucleotides match TRBD1. Germline values: CDR1 MRHNA, CDR2 SNTAGT. Trimming at V came to 4 bases and at J to 6 bases, leaving 2 bases not matched to a gene. This CDR3 has 13 amino acids. CDR3 protein: CASSAQGGQPQHF. Written as DNA, the CDR3 is TGTGCCAGCAGTGCACAGGGGGGTCAGCCCCAGCATTTT.

The chain has TRBV7-2 and TRBJ2-6; unclear D gene. Germline CDR1 and CDR2: SGHTA and FQGNSA. The CDR3 extends over 14 amino acids. V gave up 5 bases and J gave up 2 bases, with 7 bases separating them. The CDR3 loop is CASSLVTGANVLTF. The CDR3 DNA reads TGTGCCAGCAGCCTAGTTACTGGGGCCAACGTCCTGACTTTC.

The chain is built from TRBV2 and TRBJ2-1; TRBD1 aligns across 7 bases. The CDR3 has 16 residues. Germline V gene lookup returns CDR1 SNHLY and CDR2 FYNNEI. After removal of 2 bases from V and 2 bases from J, the junction contained 6 bases not matched to a gene. The chain's CDR3 is CASSEWGQFTYNEQFF. CDR3 DNA sequence: TGTGCCAGCAGTGAATGGGGACAGTTTACCTACAATGAGCAGTTCTTC.

This clonotype was counted between two and nine times. The rearrangement joins TRBV29-1 to TRBJ2-1, with TRBD1 matching over 7 bases. The CDR3 consists of 13 residues. Germline CDR1 is SQVTM and CDR2 is ANQGSEA. J was trimmed by 4 bases and V by 4 bases; bases with no gene match: 4. CDR3 sequence reads: CSVGDSPYNEQFF. DNA of the CDR3: TGCAGCGTTGGGGACAGCCCGTACAATGAGCAGTTCTTC.

This clonotype was seen a few times. CDR3 residues: CASSQGTGYKSREKLFF. The CDR3 DNA follows: TGTGCCAGCAGCCAAGGGACAGGGTATAAGTCTCGGGAAAAACTGTTTTTT. This chain uses TRBV4-2 with TRBJ1-4; 8 bases agree with TRBD1. CDR1 and CDR2 from the germline V gene are LGHNA and YNFKEQ. V was clipped by 1 base and J by 8 bases; unmatched bases: 12. The CDR3 totals 17 residues.